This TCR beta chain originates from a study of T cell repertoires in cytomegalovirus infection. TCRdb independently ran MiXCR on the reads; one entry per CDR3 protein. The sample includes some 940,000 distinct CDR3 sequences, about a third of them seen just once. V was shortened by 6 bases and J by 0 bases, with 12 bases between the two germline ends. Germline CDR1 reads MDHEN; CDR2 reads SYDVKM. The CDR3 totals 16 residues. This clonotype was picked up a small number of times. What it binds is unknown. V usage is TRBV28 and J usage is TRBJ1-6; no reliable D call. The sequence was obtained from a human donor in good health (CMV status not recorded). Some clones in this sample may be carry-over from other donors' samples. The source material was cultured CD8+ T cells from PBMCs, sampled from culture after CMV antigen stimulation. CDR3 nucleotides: TGTGCCAGCAGGTGGGCCAAGAGCTCCTATAATTCACCCCTCCACTTT. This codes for CASRWAKSSYNSPLHF.